One sample yielded the 23 T cell receptor beta chains listed below, sequenced in a study of blood T cell repertoires in COVID-19 (dated by TCRdb to 2018 to 2020). Library construction relied on the immunoSEQ multiplex PCR assay. TCRdb mirrors the immuneACCESS table, restricted to in-frame sequences. Some clones are absent from its copies; in checked studies, under half trace to an unresolved V gene, and the reason for the others is unknown. Recorded for this sample are a few hundred thousand clones; approximately 90% of them occurred a single time. The top ten hold approximately 4% of the sample. The sample comprised peripheral blood. The receptor source for this set is a woman aged 45-65 years with active or convalescent COVID-19.

The rearrangement links TRBV11-3 to TRBJ2-1; maybe TRBD1 (6 bases). The CDR3 covers 14 residues. Trimming removed 3 bases at V and 2 bases at J, with 8 bases between. Germline CDR1 is SGHNT and CDR2 is YENEEA. The CDR3 loop reads CASSFPGAYNEQFF. The CDR3 nucleotides read TGTGCCAGCAGCTTCCCAGGGGCCTACAATGAGCAGTTCTTC.

The V gene is TRBV2, the J gene TRBJ1-1; D is perhaps TRBD1 (5 bases). Deletions cut 5 bases from V and 8 bases from J, with 18 bases between. This CDR3 region has 14 residues. Germline CDR1 is SNHLY and CDR2 is FYNNEI. The CDR3 nucleotides read TGTGCCAGCAGTAGTCTACAGACGGGGGAAGAAGCTTTCTTT. Its translation: CASSSLQTGEEAFF. Full variable domain (remainder filled in from reference TRBV2 and TRBJ1-1): EPEVTQTPSHQVTQMGQEVILRCVPISNHLYFYWYRQILGQKVEFLVSFYNNEISEKSEIFDDQFSVERPDGSNFTLKIRSTKLEDSAMYFCASSSLQTGEEAFFGQGTRLTVV.

The CDR3: CATSERYNEQFF. The CDR3 coding sequence is TGTGCCACCAGTGAGAGATACAATGAGCAGTTCTTC. V usage is TRBV24-1 and J usage is TRBJ2-1; D is unresolved. The CDR3 runs 12 residues. V lost 4 bases and J 4 bases, leaving 4 bases between the germline ends. Germline values: CDR1 KGHDR, CDR2 SFDVKD.

This chain links TRBV5-8 with TRBJ1-5; D not resolved. The CDR3 consists of 12 residues. Germline V gene sequence: CDR1 SGHTS, CDR2 YDEGEE. Trimming removed 2 bases at V and 4 bases at J, with 4 bases between. CDR3: CASSLLNQPQHF. In DNA form, the CDR3 reads TGTGCCAGCAGCTTACTTAATCAGCCCCAGCATTTT.

The chain has TRBV5-4 and TRBJ2-7; D possibly corresponds to TRBD2 (6 bases). The CDR3 is 14 residues long. Per germline, CDR1 SGHNT and CDR2 YYREEE (reference sequence). Trimming pared 0 bases from V and 4 bases from J, leaving 11 bases between. As DNA, the CDR3 is TGTGCCAGCAGCTTGGCGGGGGAACCTTACGAGCAGTACTTC. Its protein is CASSLAGEPYEQYF.

A few counts support this clone. The chain joins TRBV7-9 to TRBJ2-2; 10 positions match TRBD1. CDR1 SEHNR and CDR2 FQNEAQ come from the germline V gene (reference sequence). CDR3 length equals 17 residues. V trimming: 6 bases; J trimming: 7 bases; junction bases outside the gene matches: 14. The CDR3 DNA sequence: TGTGCCAGCAGAACGACAGGGGGCAGGGGATATAGCGGGGAGCTGTTTTTT. It codes for CASRTTGGRGYSGELFF. Filled out from reference TRBV7-9 and TRBJ2-2, the complete variable domain reads DTGVSQNPRHKITKRGQNVTFRCDPISEHNRLYWYRQTLGQGPEFLTYFQNEAQLEKSRLLSDRFSAERPKGSFSTLEIQRTEQGDSAMYLCASRTTGGRGYSGELFFGEGSRLTVL.

The chain is built from TRBV3-1 (or the pseudogene TRBV3-2) and TRBJ2-2; 11 bases are a match to TRBD2. Per germline, CDR1 LGHDT and CDR2 YNNKEL (reference sequence). The CDR3 has 18 residues. V trimming: 0 bases; J trimming: 3 bases; junction bases outside the gene matches: 6. CDR3 residues: CASSQERLAGKDTGELFF. The CDR3 DNA sequence: TGTGCCAGCAGCCAAGAACGACTAGCGGGGAAGGACACCGGGGAGCTGTTTTTT.

The rearrangement joins TRBV7-2 to TRBJ2-7, with 10 bases matching TRBD2. Germline-derived CDR1 and CDR2 are SGHTA and FQGNSA. Trimming at V came to 5 bases and at J to 0 bases, leaving 10 bases not matched to a gene. The CDR3 runs to 17 residues. This chain's CDR3 is CASSLGTSESYSYEQYF. The CDR3, as DNA: TGTGCCAGCAGCCTGGGGACTAGCGAATCTTACTCCTACGAGCAGTACTTC.

The rearrangement uses TRBV7-2 and TRBJ1-5; possible D gene TRBD1, 6 bases. The V and J ends lost 6 bases and 2 bases respectively, with 14 bases between them. This CDR3 has 15 residues. Germline-derived CDR1 and CDR2 are SGHTA and FQGNSA. CDR3 sequence: CASRKGVGGNQPQHF. CDR3 in DNA: TGTGCCAGCAGGAAGGGGGTGGGCGGCAATCAGCCCCAGCATTTT.

The rearrangement joins TRBV7-9 to TRBJ2-7, with 9 bases aligning to TRBD1. Germline CDR1 reads SEHNR; CDR2 reads FQNEAQ (reference sequence). CDR3 length equals 15 residues. V dropped 5 bases and J dropped 7; count of bases not matched to a gene: 12. The CDR3 region is CASSRSGTGPVEQYF. CDR3 bases: TGTGCCAGCAGCCGAAGCGGGACAGGGCCCGTAGAGCAGTACTTC.

This chain connects TRBV5-5 to TRBJ1-2; TRBD1 aligns across 7 bases. V gave up 0 bases and J gave up 5 bases; unmatched junction bases: 4. From germline, CDR1 is SGHKS and CDR2 YYEKEE (reference sequence). The CDR3 totals 14 residues. CDR3 nucleotide sequence: TGTGCCAGCAGCTTGGTTGGACAGGCTTATGGCTACACCTTC. Translation: CASSLVGQAYGYTF.

Concerning this clone itself: The sample contains more than one DNA sequence encoding this CDR3. This chain uses TRBV28 with TRBJ1-2, with D maybe TRBD1 (5 bases). The germline CDR1 and CDR2 sequences are MDHEN and SYDVKM. The germline V and J ends were trimmed by 8 bases and 2 bases, with 9 bases remaining between them. The CDR3 is 12 residues long. CDR3 protein: CASGRGNYGYTF. CDR3 in DNA: TGTGCCAGCGGGAGGGGCAACTATGGCTACACCTTC.

The genes are TRBV21-1 and TRBJ1-5; the D call TRBD1 from the table was never checked on the DNA. TRBV21-1 is assigned pseudogene status. The CDR3 extends over 15 amino acids. CDR3 protein: CASSKGKQGSQPQHF. The DNA for the CDR3 is TGTGCCAGCAGCAAAGGGAAACAGGGGAGTCAGCCCCAGCATTTT.

This chain joins TRBV18 and TRBJ1-5; TRBD1 matches at 7 bases. The CDR3 is made up of 14 amino acids. Unmatched junction bases numbered 2, after V lost 3 bases and J lost 3 bases. Germline V gene sequence: CDR1 KGHSH, CDR2 LQKENI. The CDR3 bases are TGTGCCAGCTCACCGACAGGGTTCAATCAGCCCCAGCATTTT. It is translated as CASSPTGFNQPQHF.

This clone was seen more than once but under ten times. The chain couples TRBV27 to TRBJ1-2; D not certain. The CDR3 runs to 15 residues. The V gene lost 0 bases and the J gene lost 5 bases, with 13 bases spanning the gap. CDR1 MNHEY and CDR2 SMNVEV come from the germline V gene (reference sequence). The CDR3 DNA sequence: TGTGCCAGCAGTTTATCCGGTAGTTCCCATTATGGCTACACCTTC. Its protein is CASSLSGSSHYGYTF.

The gene calls are TRBV6-2 or TRBV6-3 and TRBJ2-7; D may be TRBD1 (7 bases). V lost 6 bases to trimming and J lost 2 bases, with 23 bases between them. Germline V gene lookup returns CDR1 MNHEY and CDR2 SVGEGT. The CDR3 sequence is 17 residues long. The CDR3 is CASSRRQGLVDPYEQYF. In DNA form, the CDR3 reads TGTGCCAGCAGCCGCCGACAGGGACTGGTTGATCCCTACGAGCAGTACTTC.

The chain recombines TRBV7-2 with TRBJ2-1; 9 nucleotides match TRBD2. CDR3 size: 15 residues. The germline V gene has CDR1 SGHTA and CDR2 FQGNSA. The V segment lost 1 base and the J segment 10 bases; nucleotides outside the gene matches: 8. CDR3 loop: CASSLGAREGREQFF. In DNA form, the CDR3 reads TGTGCCAGCAGCTTAGGGGCGCGGGAGGGCCGAGAGCAGTTCTTC.

The chain is built from TRBV7-2 and TRBJ2-1, with 8 bases that match TRBD2. Germline-derived CDR1 and CDR2 are SGHTA and FQGNSA. V lost 2 bases and J lost 7; bases outside the gene matches: 7. The CDR3 is 15 amino acids. This CDR3 is CASSLTGGASNEQFF. DNA of the CDR3: TGTGCCAGCAGCTTAACGGGGGGGGCGAGTAATGAGCAGTTCTTC.

This clone was recorded once. The V gene is TRBV6-2 or TRBV6-3, the J gene TRBJ1-4, with D maybe TRBD1 (6 bases). Trimming took 0 bases from V and 0 from J, leaving 14 bases between them. This CDR3 has 18 amino acids. CDR1 is MNHEY, CDR2 SVGEGT, per germline. CDR3 nucleotides: TGTGCCAGCAGTTACTCGATTCAGGGGCTATCAACTAATGAAAAACTGTTTTTT. Translated, it gives CASSYSIQGLSTNEKLFF.

This clone came up a few times. The genes are TRBV3-1 (or the pseudogene TRBV3-2) and TRBJ2-3, with 9 bases fitting TRBD2. V lost 3 bases and J lost 2; bases outside the gene matches: 9. The V gene's germline CDR1 is LGHDT and CDR2 YNNKEL (reference sequence). The CDR3 sequence is 17 residues long. CDR3 region: CASSQVQTSGATDTQYF. The CDR3 DNA follows: TGTGCCAGCAGCCAGGTTCAGACTAGCGGTGCCACAGATACGCAGTATTTT.

This chain connects TRBV13 to TRBJ2-3; D not resolved. The CDR3 runs 15 residues. V dropped 1 base and J dropped 0 bases, with 8 bases sitting between them. Per germline, CDR1 PRHDT and CDR2 FYEKMQ (reference sequence). The CDR3 is CASSLVGYSTDTQYF. CDR3 coding DNA: TGTGCCAGCAGCTTAGTGGGCTATAGCACAGATACGCAGTATTTT.

The sample holds one count of this clone. This rearrangement joins TRBV7-2 to TRBJ2-2; the match to TRBD1 covers 7 bases. The CDR3 has 16 amino acids. CDR1 is SGHTA and CDR2 is FQGNSA in the germline V gene. Trimming took 5 bases from V and 0 from J; bases not matched to a gene: 6. CDR3 DNA sequence: TGTGCCAGCAGCGCAGACAGGGCTCCGAACACCGGGGAGCTGTTTTTT. This encodes CASSADRAPNTGELFF.

This clone was observed once. V gene TRBV6-5 combines with J gene TRBJ1-2; a weak D match, TRBD1 (6 bases). Germline V gene data show CDR1 as MNHEY and CDR2 as SVGAGI. The CDR3 loop spans 11 amino acids. V lost 7 bases and J lost 4, with 7 bases in between. The CDR3, as DNA: TGTGCCAGCACACAGGGCTATGGCTACACCTTC. Its protein product is CASTQGYGYTF.